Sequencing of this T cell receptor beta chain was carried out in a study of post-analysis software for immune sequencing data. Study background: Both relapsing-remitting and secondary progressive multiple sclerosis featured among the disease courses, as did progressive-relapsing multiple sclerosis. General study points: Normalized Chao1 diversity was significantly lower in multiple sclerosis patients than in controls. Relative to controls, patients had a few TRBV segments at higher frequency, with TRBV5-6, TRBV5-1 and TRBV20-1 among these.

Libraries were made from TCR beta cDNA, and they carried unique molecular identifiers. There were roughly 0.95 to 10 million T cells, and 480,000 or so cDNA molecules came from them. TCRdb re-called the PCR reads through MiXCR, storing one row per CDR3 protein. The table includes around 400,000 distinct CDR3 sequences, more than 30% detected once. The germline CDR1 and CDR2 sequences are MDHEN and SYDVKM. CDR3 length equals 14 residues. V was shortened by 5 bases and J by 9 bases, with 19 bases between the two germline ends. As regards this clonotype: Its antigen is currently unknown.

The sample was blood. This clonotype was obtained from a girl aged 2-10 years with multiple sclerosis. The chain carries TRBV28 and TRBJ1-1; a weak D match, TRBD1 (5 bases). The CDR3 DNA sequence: TGTGCCAGCAGTATCTCCGGGACCAGCCTTAAAGCTTTCTTT. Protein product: CASSISGTSLKAFF.